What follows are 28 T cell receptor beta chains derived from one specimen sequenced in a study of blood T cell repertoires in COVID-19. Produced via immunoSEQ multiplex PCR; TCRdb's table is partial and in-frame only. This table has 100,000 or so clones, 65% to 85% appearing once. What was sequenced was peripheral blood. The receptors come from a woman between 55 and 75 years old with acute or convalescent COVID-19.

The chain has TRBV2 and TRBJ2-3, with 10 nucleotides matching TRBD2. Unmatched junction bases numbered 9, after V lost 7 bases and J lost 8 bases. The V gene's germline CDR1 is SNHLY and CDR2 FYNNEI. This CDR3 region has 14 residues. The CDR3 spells CASIGLAVQGTQYF. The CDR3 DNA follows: TGTGCCAGCATCGGACTAGCGGTGCAAGGTACGCAGTATTTT.

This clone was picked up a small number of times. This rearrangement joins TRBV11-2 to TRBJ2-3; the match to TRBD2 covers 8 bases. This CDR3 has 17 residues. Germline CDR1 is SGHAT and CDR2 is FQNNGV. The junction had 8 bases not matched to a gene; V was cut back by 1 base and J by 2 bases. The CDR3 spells CASSLGPLAGFTDTQYF. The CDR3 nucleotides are TGTGCCAGCAGCTTAGGGCCCCTAGCGGGTTTCACAGATACGCAGTATTTT.

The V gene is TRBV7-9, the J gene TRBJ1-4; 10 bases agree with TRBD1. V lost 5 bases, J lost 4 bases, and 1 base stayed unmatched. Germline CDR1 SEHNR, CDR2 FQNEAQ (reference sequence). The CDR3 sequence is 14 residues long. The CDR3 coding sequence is TGTGCCAGCAGCCGGGACAGGGGTAATGAAAAACTGTTTTTT. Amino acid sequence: CASSRDRGNEKLFF.

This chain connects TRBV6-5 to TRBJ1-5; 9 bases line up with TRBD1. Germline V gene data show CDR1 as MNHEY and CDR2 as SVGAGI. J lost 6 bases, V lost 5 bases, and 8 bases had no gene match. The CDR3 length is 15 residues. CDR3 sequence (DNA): TGTGCCAGCAGTAGGACAGGGGAGGGTAGTCAGCCCCAGCATTTT. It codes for CASSRTGEGSQPQHF.

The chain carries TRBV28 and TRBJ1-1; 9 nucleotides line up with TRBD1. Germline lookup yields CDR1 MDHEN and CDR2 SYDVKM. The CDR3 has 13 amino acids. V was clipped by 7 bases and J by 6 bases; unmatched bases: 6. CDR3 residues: CASNEGQGAEAFF. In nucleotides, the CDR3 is TGTGCCAGCAACGAGGGACAGGGCGCTGAAGCTTTCTTT. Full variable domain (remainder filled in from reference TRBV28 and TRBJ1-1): DVKVTQSSRYLVKRTGEKVFLECVQDMDHENMFWYRQDPGLGLRLIYFSYDVKMKEKGDIPEGYSVSREKKERFSLILESASTNQTSMYLCASNEGQGAEAFFGQGTRLTVV.

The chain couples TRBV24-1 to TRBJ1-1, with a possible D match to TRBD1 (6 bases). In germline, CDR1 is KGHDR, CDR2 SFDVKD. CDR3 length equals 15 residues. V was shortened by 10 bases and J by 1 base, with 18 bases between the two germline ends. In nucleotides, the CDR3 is TGTGCCACTTTATCCTCAGGGGCGGGGAACACTGAAGCTTTCTTT. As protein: CATLSSGAGNTEAFF.

CDR3 region: CSASIGTALKGYTF. In DNA form, the CDR3 reads TGCAGTGCTAGTATTGGGACAGCTCTTAAAGGCTACACCTTC. This chain joins TRBV20-1 and TRBJ1-2; 7 bases are a match to TRBD1. V was clipped by 3 bases and J by 8 bases; unmatched bases: 12. Germline V gives CDR1 DFQATT, CDR2 SNEGSKA (reference sequence). CDR3 length: 14 residues.

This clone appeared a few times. The CDR3 is CASRKTSQESNEQFF. CDR3 DNA sequence: TGTGCCAGCAGGAAGACTAGCCAGGAGTCCAATGAGCAGTTCTTC. This chain joins TRBV2 and TRBJ2-1; 7 bases align to TRBD2. Unmatched junction bases numbered 11, after V lost 6 bases and J lost 6 bases. The CDR3 runs to 15 residues. CDR1 SNHLY and CDR2 FYNNEI come from the germline V gene.

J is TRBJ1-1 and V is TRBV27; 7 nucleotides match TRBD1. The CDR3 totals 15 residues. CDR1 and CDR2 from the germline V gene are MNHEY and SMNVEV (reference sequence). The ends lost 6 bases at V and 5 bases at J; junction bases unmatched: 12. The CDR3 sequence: CASSLMTGSETEAFF. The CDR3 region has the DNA TGTGCCAGCAGCCTGATGACAGGGAGCGAGACTGAAGCTTTCTTT.

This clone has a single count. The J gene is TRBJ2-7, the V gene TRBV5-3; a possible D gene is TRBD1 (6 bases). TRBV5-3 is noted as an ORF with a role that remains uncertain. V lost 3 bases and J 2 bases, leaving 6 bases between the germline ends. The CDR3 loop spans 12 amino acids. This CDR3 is CARSWTAYEQYF. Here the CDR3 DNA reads TGTGCCAGAAGCTGGACAGCCTACGAGCAGTACTTC.

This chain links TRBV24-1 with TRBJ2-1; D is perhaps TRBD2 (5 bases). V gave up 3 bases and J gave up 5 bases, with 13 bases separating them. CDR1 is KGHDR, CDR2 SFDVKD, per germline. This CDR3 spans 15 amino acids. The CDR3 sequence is CATSDPRGRDNEQFF. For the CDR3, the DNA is TGTGCCACCAGTGATCCCCGGGGTAGGGACAATGAGCAGTTCTTC.

CDR3 amino acids: CASASGGAPETQYF. Here the CDR3 DNA reads TGTGCCAGCGCTAGCGGGGGGGCCCCGGAGACCCAGTACTTC. The V call is TRBV6-5, the J call TRBJ2-5; TRBD2 aligns across 12 bases. This CDR3 region has 14 residues. The germline gives CDR1 MNHEY, CDR2 SVGAGI. J was trimmed by 5 bases and V by 8 bases; bases with no gene match: 6.

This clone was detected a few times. CDR3 region: CASSLRSGRGDYGYTF. The CDR3 coding sequence is TGTGCCAGCAGCTTGAGATCTGGCAGGGGCGACTATGGCTACACCTTC. The rearrangement links TRBV5-4 to TRBJ1-2, with D perhaps TRBD1 (6 bases). Germline CDR1 is SGHNT and CDR2 is YYREEE (reference sequence). V was cut by 1 base and J by 3 bases, with 16 bases left in between. The CDR3 has 16 residues.

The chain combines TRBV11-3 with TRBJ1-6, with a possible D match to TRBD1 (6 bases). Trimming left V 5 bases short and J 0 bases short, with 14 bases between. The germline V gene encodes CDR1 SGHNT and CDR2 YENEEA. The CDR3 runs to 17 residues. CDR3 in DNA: TGTGCCAGCAGCGGACCACAGGGATCCTCCTATAATTCACCCCTCCACTTT. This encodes CASSGPQGSSYNSPLHF.

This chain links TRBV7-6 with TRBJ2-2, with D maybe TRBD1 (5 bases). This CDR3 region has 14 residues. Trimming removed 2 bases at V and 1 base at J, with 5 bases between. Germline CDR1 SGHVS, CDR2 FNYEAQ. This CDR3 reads CASSLQGNTGELFF. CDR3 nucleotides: TGTGCCAGCAGCTTACAGGGGAACACCGGGGAGCTGTTTTTT.

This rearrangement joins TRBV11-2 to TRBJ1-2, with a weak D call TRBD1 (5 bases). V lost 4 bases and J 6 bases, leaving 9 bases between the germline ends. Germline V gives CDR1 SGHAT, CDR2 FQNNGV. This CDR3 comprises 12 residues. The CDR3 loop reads CASSYEGDGYTF. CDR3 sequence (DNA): TGTGCCAGCAGCTACGAAGGGGATGGCTACACCTTC. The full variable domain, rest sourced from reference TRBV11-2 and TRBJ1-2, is EAGVAQSPRYKIIEKRQSVAFWCNPISGHATLYWYQQILGQGPKLLIQFQNNGVVDDSQLPKDRFSAERLKGVDSTLKIQPAKLEDSAVYLCASSYEGDGYTFGSGTRLTVV.

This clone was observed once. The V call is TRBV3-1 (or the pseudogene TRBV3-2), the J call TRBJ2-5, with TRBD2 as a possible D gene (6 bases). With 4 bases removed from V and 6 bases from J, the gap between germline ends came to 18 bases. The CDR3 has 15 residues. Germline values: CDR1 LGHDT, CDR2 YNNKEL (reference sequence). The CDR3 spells CASSPMWGERKTQYF. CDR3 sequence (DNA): TGTGCCAGCAGCCCAATGTGGGGGGAGAGGAAGACCCAGTACTTC.

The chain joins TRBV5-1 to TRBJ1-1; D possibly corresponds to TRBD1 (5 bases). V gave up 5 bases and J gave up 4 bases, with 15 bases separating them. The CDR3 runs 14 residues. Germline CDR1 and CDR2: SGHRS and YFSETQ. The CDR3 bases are TGCGCCAGCAGGCTTGCGGGGGAGGGCACTGAAGCTTTCTTT. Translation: CASRLAGEGTEAFF.

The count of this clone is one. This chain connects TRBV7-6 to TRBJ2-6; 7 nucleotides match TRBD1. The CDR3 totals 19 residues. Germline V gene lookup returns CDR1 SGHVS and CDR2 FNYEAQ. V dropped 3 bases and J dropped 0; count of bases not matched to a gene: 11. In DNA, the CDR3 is TGTGCCAGCAGCTTCATACTCGACAGGGACCTCTCTGGGGCCAACGTCCTGACTTTC. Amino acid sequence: CASSFILDRDLSGANVLTF.

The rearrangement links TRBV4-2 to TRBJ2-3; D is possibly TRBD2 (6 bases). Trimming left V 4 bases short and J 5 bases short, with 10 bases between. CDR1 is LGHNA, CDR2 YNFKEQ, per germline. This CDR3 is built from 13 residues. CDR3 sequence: CASSLRRGDTQYF. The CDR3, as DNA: TGTGCCAGCAGCCTCCGGAGGGGAGATACGCAGTATTTT.

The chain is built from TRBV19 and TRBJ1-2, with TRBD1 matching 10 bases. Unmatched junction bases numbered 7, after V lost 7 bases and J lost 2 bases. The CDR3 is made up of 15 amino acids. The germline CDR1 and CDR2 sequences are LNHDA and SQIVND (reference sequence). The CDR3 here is CASIQGTGVNYGYTF. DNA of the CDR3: TGTGCCAGTATCCAGGGGACAGGGGTCAACTATGGCTACACCTTC.

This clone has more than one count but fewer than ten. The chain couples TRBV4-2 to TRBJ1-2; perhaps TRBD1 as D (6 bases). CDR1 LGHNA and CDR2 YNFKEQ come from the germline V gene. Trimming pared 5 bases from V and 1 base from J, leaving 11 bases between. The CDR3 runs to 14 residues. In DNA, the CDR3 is TGTGCCAGCAGCGTGGCAGGGGATAACTATGGCTACACCTTC. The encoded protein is CASSVAGDNYGYTF.

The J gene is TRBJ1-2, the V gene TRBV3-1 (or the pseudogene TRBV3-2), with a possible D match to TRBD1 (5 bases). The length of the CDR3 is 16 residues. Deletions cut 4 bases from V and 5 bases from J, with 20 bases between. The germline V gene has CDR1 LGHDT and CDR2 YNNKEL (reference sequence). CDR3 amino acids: CASSPTDSISGYGYTF. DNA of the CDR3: TGTGCCAGCAGCCCAACCGACAGTATTTCGGGTTATGGCTACACCTTC.

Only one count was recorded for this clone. The CDR3 nucleotides are TGTGCCAGCAGCGCCGGGACAGGGCAGGGAAACACCATATATTTT. Translated, it gives CASSAGTGQGNTIYF. This chain uses TRBV6-5 with TRBJ1-3; 9 bases match TRBD1. The CDR3 is made up of 15 amino acids. Per the germline V gene, CDR1 is MNHEY and CDR2 is SVGAGI. V trimming: 6 bases; J trimming: 4 bases; junction bases outside the gene matches: 7.

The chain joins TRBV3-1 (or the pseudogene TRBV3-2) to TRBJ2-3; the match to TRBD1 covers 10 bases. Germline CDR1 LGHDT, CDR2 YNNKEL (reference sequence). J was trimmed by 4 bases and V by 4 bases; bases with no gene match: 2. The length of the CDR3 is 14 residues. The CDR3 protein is CASSPGQGSDTQYF. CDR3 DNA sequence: TGTGCCAGCAGCCCGGGACAGGGGTCAGATACGCAGTATTTT.

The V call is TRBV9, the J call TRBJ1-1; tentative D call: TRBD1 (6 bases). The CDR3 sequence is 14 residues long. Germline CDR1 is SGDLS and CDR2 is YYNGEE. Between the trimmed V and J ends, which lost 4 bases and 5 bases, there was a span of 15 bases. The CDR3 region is CASSPRTAGTEAFF. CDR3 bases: TGTGCCAGCAGCCCCCGGACAGCTGGGACTGAAGCTTTCTTT.

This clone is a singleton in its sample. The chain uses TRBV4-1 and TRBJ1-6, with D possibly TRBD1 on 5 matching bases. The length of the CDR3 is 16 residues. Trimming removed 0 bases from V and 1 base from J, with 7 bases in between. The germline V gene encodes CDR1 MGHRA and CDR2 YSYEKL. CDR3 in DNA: TGCGCCAGCAGCCAAGACCGGGGGTCCTATAATTCACCCCTCCACTTT. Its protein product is CASSQDRGSYNSPLHF.

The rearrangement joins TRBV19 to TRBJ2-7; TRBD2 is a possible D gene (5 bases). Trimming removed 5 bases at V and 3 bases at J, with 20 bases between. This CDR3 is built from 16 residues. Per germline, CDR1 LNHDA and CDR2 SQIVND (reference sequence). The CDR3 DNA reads TGTGCCAGTAGTGTCCTACCGGGGAGAGGATACTACGAGCAGTACTTC. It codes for CASSVLPGRGYYEQYF.